The 19 T cell receptor beta chains reported below all come from one sample, sequenced in a study of identical twins. TCRdb re-called the 5' RACE reads through MiXCR, storing one row per CDR3 protein. The sample lists 450,000 or so distinct CDR3 sequences, 12% to 15% occurring once. These sequences were also reported in another study, on yellow fever vaccine responses in identical twins.

Specimen: CD4+ T cells sorted from blood. The source of these receptors is a woman under 30 in good health.

This clonotype occurred a few times. This chain links TRBV28 with TRBJ1-5; 8 nucleotides line up with TRBD1. The CDR3 length is 14 residues. The V gene end was trimmed by 6 bases and the J gene end by 1 base; junction bases not matched to a gene: 2. CDR1 is MDHEN, CDR2 SYDVKM, per germline. The CDR3 region has the DNA TGTGCCAGCAGATCAGGGGGCAGCAATCAGCCCCAGCATTTT. As protein: CASRSGGSNQPQHF.

This clonotype appeared a few times. This sequence joins TRBV7-8 and TRBJ2-7, with TRBD1 matching over 10 bases. Germline CDR1 reads SGHVS; CDR2 reads FQNEAQ. Trimming removed 2 bases from V and 6 bases from J; junction bases left unmatched: 7. The CDR3 runs 15 residues. The CDR3 sequence: CASSLLGTGALEQYF. In nucleotides, the CDR3 is TGTGCCAGCAGCTTACTCGGGACAGGGGCCCTCGAGCAGTACTTC.

The V and J genes are TRBV7-6 and TRBJ2-1; D remains ambiguous. The V gene's germline CDR1 is SGHVS and CDR2 FNYEAQ. V dropped 5 bases and J dropped 7 bases, with 12 bases sitting between them. The CDR3 consists of 13 residues. The CDR3 spells CASSPRVMNEQFF. The CDR3 nucleotides are TGTGCCAGCAGCCCTAGGGTCATGAATGAGCAGTTCTTC.

This rearrangement joins TRBV28 to TRBJ2-7; D is possibly TRBD1 or TRBD2 (6 bases each). The CDR3 is 15 amino acids. V was shortened by 8 bases and J by 1 base, with 18 bases between the two germline ends. Germline CDR1 reads MDHEN; CDR2 reads SYDVKM. Here the CDR3 reads CASAPGGTKSYEQYF. The CDR3 DNA is TGTGCCAGCGCTCCTGGCGGGACAAAATCCTACGAGCAGTACTTC.

In this sample, this clonotype turned up a few times. The chain links TRBV3-1 to TRBJ2-7; 11 positions agree with TRBD2. The CDR3 spans 15 residues. From germline, CDR1 is LGHDT and CDR2 YNNKEL (reference sequence). Germline trimming cut 5 bases from V and 5 bases from J; bases unmatched to any gene: 8. The CDR3 reads CASSERLAGWDEQYF. Here the CDR3 DNA reads TGTGCCAGCAGCGAGCGACTAGCGGGATGGGACGAGCAGTACTTC.

The chain joins TRBV11-3 to TRBJ2-3; 8 bases are a match to TRBD2. This CDR3 spans 14 amino acids. Germline CDR1 is SGHNT and CDR2 is YENEEA. V trimming: 0 bases; J trimming: 6 bases; junction bases outside the gene matches: 2. CDR3 amino acids: CASSLDGLADTQYF. CDR3 coding DNA: TGTGCCAGCAGCTTAGATGGACTAGCTGATACGCAGTATTTT. Complete variable domain (other parts from reference TRBV11-3 and TRBJ2-3): EAGVVQSPRYKIIEKKQPVAFWCNPISGHNTLYWYLQNLGQGPELLIRYENEEAVDDSQLPKDRFSAERLKGVDSTLKIQPAELGDSAVYLCASSLDGLADTQYFGPGTRLTVL.

This clonotype was detected only a few times. This sequence joins TRBV29-1 and TRBJ1-1; 11 bases map to TRBD1. From germline, CDR1 is SQVTM and CDR2 ANQGSEA. The CDR3 sequence is 10 residues long. V shed 6 bases, J shed 9 bases, and the junction held 0 bases outside the gene matches. CDR3 nucleotides: TGCAGCGTGGACAGGGGGCAAGCTTTCTTT. Its translation is CSVDRGQAFF.

This chain joins TRBV15 and TRBJ2-2, with D maybe TRBD1 (5 bases). The CDR3 runs 16 residues. The germline CDR1 and CDR2 sequences are LNHNV and YYDKDF (reference sequence). V lost 0 bases to trimming and J lost 3 bases, with 11 bases between them. The CDR3 here is CATSRDRGPDTGELFF. DNA of the CDR3: TGTGCCACCAGCAGAGATAGGGGCCCGGACACCGGGGAGCTGTTTTTT.

In this sample, this clonotype turned up a few times. The chain links TRBV11-2 to TRBJ2-7, with a possible D match to TRBD2 (5 bases). CDR1 and CDR2 (germline): SGHAT, FQNNGV. This CDR3 spans 13 amino acids. Trimming took off 6 bases at V and 8 bases at J, with 17 bases between the two ends. The CDR3 DNA follows: TGTGCCAGCAGTAGGGAGCCGACTACACAGCAGTACTTC. Translation gives CASSREPTTQQYF.

This clonotype was picked up a small number of times. J is TRBJ2-3 and V is TRBV4-2; D not certain. This CDR3 is 14 amino acids long. The germline V gene has CDR1 LGHNA and CDR2 YNFKEQ. With 4 bases removed from V and 1 base from J, the gap between germline ends came to 9 bases. In DNA form, the CDR3 reads TGTGCCAGCAGCCTATATTCCGGCACAGATACGCAGTATTTT. Translation: CASSLYSGTDTQYF.

This chain uses TRBV9 with TRBJ2-3; TRBD2 aligns across 12 bases. Germline V CDR1 and CDR2: SGDLS, YYNGEE. CDR3 size: 19 residues. Germline trimming cut 0 bases from V and 3 bases from J; bases unmatched to any gene: 11. The CDR3 is CASSVGLAGGPGKTDTQYF. CDR3 coding DNA: TGTGCCAGCAGCGTAGGTCTAGCGGGGGGGCCGGGGAAGACAGATACGCAGTATTTT.

The gene calls are TRBV3-1 and TRBJ2-3; 11 bases line up with TRBD2. This CDR3 spans 13 amino acids. The germline gives CDR1 LGHDT, CDR2 YNNKEL (reference sequence). V gave up 2 bases and J gave up 14 bases; unmatched junction bases: 6. The CDR3 is CASSQKLAGASYF. DNA of the CDR3: TGTGCCAGCAGCCAAAAACTAGCGGGAGCTTCGTATTTT.

The genes are TRBV30 and TRBJ2-4; no clear D gene. The CDR3 is 17 amino acids. Germline V gene lookup returns CDR1 GTSNPN and CDR2 SVGIG (reference sequence). Trimming left V 7 bases short and J 2 bases short, with 24 bases between. The CDR3 DNA sequence: TGTGCCTCCGAAGTAGGGTTGAGCCCGTCATCCAAAAACATTCAGTACTTC. Translation gives CASEVGLSPSSKNIQYF.

This clonotype has only a few counts. The gene calls are TRBV5-6 and TRBJ2-1, with D hard to call. From germline, CDR1 is SGHDT and CDR2 YYEEEE. V lost 2 bases, J lost 16 bases, and 16 bases lay in between. The CDR3 length is 12 residues. In DNA form, the CDR3 reads TGTGCCAGCAGCTTTGGCGGCTTCCCACATTTCTTC. It encodes CASSFGGFPHFF. The full variable domain, with the rest looked up from reference TRBV5-6 and TRBJ2-1, is DAGVTQSPTHLIKTRGQQVTLRCSPKSGHDTVSWYQQALGQGPQFIFQYYEEEERQRGNFPDRFSGHQFPNYSSELNVNALLLGDSALYLCASSFGGFPHFFGPGTRLTVL.

CDR3 protein: CASSLGLAGVGTQYF. The DNA of the CDR3 is TGTGCCAGCAGCCTCGGACTAGCGGGGGTTGGGACGCAGTATTTT. The V gene is TRBV11-2, the J gene TRBJ2-3; TRBD2 agrees at 13 bases. The CDR3 totals 15 residues. The V gene end was trimmed by 5 bases and the J gene end by 9 bases; junction bases not matched to a gene: 8. Germline V gene lookup returns CDR1 SGHAT and CDR2 FQNNGV.

Only a few counts were recorded for this clonotype. The rearrangement uses TRBV6-2 or TRBV6-3 and TRBJ2-7; D uncertain. CDR1 MNHEY and CDR2 SVGEGT come from the germline V gene. Trimming stripped 7 bases from V and 6 bases from J, with 10 bases between. The CDR3 totals 11 residues. In nucleotides, the CDR3 is TGTGCCAGCACCCTCTTTGGCGAGCAGTACTTC. Its protein product is CASTLFGEQYF.

This chain links TRBV9 with TRBJ2-1, with TRBD2 matching over 7 bases. The V gene's germline CDR1 is SGDLS and CDR2 YYNGEE. CDR3 length equals 18 residues. V was clipped by 0 bases and J by 9 bases; unmatched bases: 18. CDR3 sequence (DNA): TGTGCCAGCAGCGTAGGAGTCACGGAGGGAGGGCCGGTTAGTGAGCAGTTCTTC. Translation gives CASSVGVTEGGPVSEQFF.

This sequence joins TRBV24-1 and TRBJ2-1; D unclear. The CDR3 length is 13 residues. V was clipped by 7 bases and J by 2 bases, with 8 bases between them. Germline CDR1 and CDR2: KGHDR and SFDVKD. CDR3 residues: CATRRGTYNEQFF. DNA of the CDR3: TGTGCCACCAGGCGCGGCACCTACAATGAGCAGTTCTTC.

The chain recombines TRBV4-3 with TRBJ2-1; no clear D. The CDR3 contains 15 residues. Trimming pared 0 bases from V and 6 bases from J, leaving 12 bases between. Looked up from germline, CDR1 is LGHNA and CDR2 is YSLEER. The CDR3 region is CASSQDGLDGNEQFF. The CDR3 DNA is TGCGCCAGCAGCCAAGACGGTCTAGACGGCAATGAGCAGTTCTTC.